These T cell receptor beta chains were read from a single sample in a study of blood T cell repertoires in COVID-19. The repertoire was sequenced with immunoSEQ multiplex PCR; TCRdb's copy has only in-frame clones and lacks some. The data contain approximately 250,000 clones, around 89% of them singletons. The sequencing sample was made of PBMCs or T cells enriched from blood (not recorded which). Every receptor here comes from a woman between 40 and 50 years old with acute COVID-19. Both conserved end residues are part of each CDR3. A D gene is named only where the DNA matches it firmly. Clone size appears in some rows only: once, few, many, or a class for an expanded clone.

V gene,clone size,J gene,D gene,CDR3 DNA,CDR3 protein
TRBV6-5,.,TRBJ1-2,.,TGTGCCAGCAGTACCGGGACAAACTATGGCTACACCTTC,CASSTGTNYGYTF
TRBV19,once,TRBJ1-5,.,TGTGCCAGTAGTATAAGAATTGCAGGGGGCAATCAGCCCCAGCATTTT,CASSIRIAGGNQPQHF
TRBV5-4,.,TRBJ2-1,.,TGTGCCAGCAGCCCGGCCGGAGGGCGGGGGACAGAGCAGTTCTTC,CASSPAGGRGTEQFF
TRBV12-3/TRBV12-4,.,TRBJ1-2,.,TGTGCCAGCAGACTTGGGGCCAACTATGGCTACACCTTC,CASRLGANYGYTF
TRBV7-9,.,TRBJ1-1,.,TGTGCCAGCAGCTTAGTTCAGGACAGAACTGAAGCTTTCTTT,CASSLVQDRTEAFF
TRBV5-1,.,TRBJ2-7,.,TGCGCCAGCAGCTTGGTGTCGGAGAGCTCCTACGAGCAGTACTTC,CASSLVSESSYEQYF
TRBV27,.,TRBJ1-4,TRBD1,TGTGCCACCGGATTAGACAGGGCGGCTAATGAAAAACTGTTTTTT,CATGLDRAANEKLFF
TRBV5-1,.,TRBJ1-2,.,TGCGCCAGCAGCTTTCGAGTCGGGGATGGCTACACCTTC,CASSFRVGDGYTF
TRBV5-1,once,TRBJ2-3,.,TGCGCCAGCAGACTAGCCGGGGCAGATACGCAGTATTTT,CASRLAGADTQYF
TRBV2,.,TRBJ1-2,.,TGTGCCAGCACCGCGGGGGCAGGGACATACTATGGCTACACCTTC,CASTAGAGTYYGYTF
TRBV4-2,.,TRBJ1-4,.,TGTGCCAGCAGCCAAACAGGGCACGAAAAACTGTTTTTT,CASSQTGHEKLFF
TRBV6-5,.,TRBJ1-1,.,TGTGCCAGCAGTTCCTTCTCTCAGAAGAACACTGAAGCTTTCTTT,CASSSFSQKNTEAFF
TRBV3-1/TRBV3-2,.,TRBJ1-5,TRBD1,TGTGCCAGCAGCCAGGGGACAGGGCATCAGCCCCAGCATTTT,CASSQGTGHQPQHF
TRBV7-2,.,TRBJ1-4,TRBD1,TGTGCCAGCAGCTCAGACAGGGGGCAATGGGAAAAACTGTTTTTT,CASSSDRGQWEKLFF
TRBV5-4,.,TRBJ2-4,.,TGTGCCAGCAGCCCGGCGGGGAGCGACAAAAACATTCAGTACTTC,CASSPAGSDKNIQYF
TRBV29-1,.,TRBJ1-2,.,TGCAGCGTTGTTACAGACAGCTATGGCTACACCTTC,CSVVTDSYGYTF
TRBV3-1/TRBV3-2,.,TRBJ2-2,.,TGTGCCAGCAGCCAATTTGGCCGGGAGCTGTTTTTT,CASSQFGRELFF
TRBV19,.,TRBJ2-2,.,TGTGCCAGCAGTGTACAGGGCCCCGGGGAGCTGTTTTTT,CASSVQGPGELFF
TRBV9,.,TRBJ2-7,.,TGTGCCAGCAGCGCCACAGGGTTCCGTTCTGACGAGCAGTACTTC,CASSATGFRSDEQYF
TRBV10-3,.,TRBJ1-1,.,TGTGCCATCAGTGAGTCGAGTGGGGTCGGCGGGGCTTTCTTT,CAISESSGVGGAFF
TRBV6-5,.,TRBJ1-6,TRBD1,TGTGCCAGCAGTTACTGGACAGGGGCCGATAATTCACCCCTCCACTTT,CASSYWTGADNSPLHF
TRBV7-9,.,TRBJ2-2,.,TGTGCCAGCAGCTTAGCGGCAGGACTTAACACCGGGGAGCTGTTTTTT,CASSLAAGLNTGELFF
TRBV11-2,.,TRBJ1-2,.,TGTGCCAGCAGCTTAGCCCAGGTTAACTATGGCTACACCTTC,CASSLAQVNYGYTF
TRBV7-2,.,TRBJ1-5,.,TGTGCCAGCAGCTTAGCCCCGGGACAGCCCCAGCATTTT,CASSLAPGQPQHF
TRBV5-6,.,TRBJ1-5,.,TGTGCCAGCAGCACACTCACAGGGTCGGGCAATCAGCCCCAGCATTTT,CASSTLTGSGNQPQHF
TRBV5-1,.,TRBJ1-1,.,TGCGCCAGCAGCAAAGAGGGTACTGAAGCTTTCTTT,CASSKEGTEAFF
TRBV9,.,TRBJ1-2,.,TGTGCCAGCAGCGCGGGGGGGACCAGCTTACGTGGCTACACCTTC,CASSAGGTSLRGYTF
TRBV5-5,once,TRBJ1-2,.,TGTGCCAGCAGCTTACAGAAAACTAACTATGGCTACACCTTC,CASSLQKTNYGYTF
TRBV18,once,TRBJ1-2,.,TGTGCCAGCTCACCGAACACGGGAGCTAACTATGGCTACACCTTC,CASSPNTGANYGYTF